This record looks at one T cell receptor (beta chain) sequence and its context. Trimming took off 1 base at V and 5 bases at J, with 16 bases between the two ends. Germline V gene data show CDR1 as SGHNT and CDR2 as YYREEE (reference sequence). CDR3 length equals 15 residues. Cohort allocation depended upon clinical history that participants reported. This record belongs to a study of blood T cell repertoires in COVID-19. Background on the study: The United States, Italy and Spain supplied acute and convalescent COVID-19 samples. PBMCs, B-cell-depleted T cells, or T cells were the source of the cDNA or gDNA that made up the material.

Methods used by the authors: The authors estimated nucleated cell counts from reference gene primer amplification. Profiling relied on immunoSEQ multiplex PCR, and the TCRdb table lists in-frame clones only, not all of them. The D gene and trimming were derived from the DNA, and the V and J assignments and clone size from that table. This table has approximately 230,000 clones, about nine tenths appearing once. This TCR derives from a woman in her twenties or thirties with acute COVID-19. This chain joins TRBV5-4 and TRBJ2-7; maybe TRBD1 (7 bases). Sequenced sample: PBMCs or T cells enriched from blood (not recorded which). CDR3: CASSLQRRGLHEQYF. DNA for the CDR3: TGTGCCAGCAGCTTGCAACGGAGGGGGCTTCACGAGCAGTACTTC.